These T cell receptor beta chains were read from a single sample in a study of CD8 T cells in Susac syndrome. TCRdb analysed the immunoSEQ multiplex PCR reads with MiXCR anew, one entry per CDR3 protein. Here the sample spans 160,000 or so distinct CDR3 sequences, roughly 95% being singletons. The sequenced sample consisted of CD8+ T cells from PBMCs. The receptor source for this set is a human donor with multiple sclerosis. CDR3s include the opening cysteine and the closing phenylalanine or tryptophan.

V gene	J gene	CDR3 protein
TRBV9	TRBJ1-1	CASSVEDNSGPEAFF
TRBV19	TRBJ1-2	CASTHAVNYGYTF
TRBV9	TRBJ1-1	CASSTAGVAEAFF
TRBV7-3	TRBJ2-1	CASSLQPGGYNEQFF
TRBV12-3/TRBV12-4	TRBJ2-1	CASSPSGDSYNEQFF
TRBV9	TRBJ2-5	CASSVGGREGETQYF
TRBV30	TRBJ2-6	CAWTGGANVLTF
TRBV20-1	TRBJ2-5	CSAARRGASQETQYF
TRBV7-9	TRBJ1-6	CASGRTGNSPLHF
TRBV11-2	TRBJ2-5	CASSRQGAAQYF
TRBV29-1	TRBJ1-2	CSVEDLTDYGYTF
TRBV5-6	TRBJ2-1	CASSLRTSGVYNEQFF
TRBV27	TRBJ1-2	CASSSAGSYGYTF
TRBV7-9	TRBJ2-7	CASSPRTGLYEQYF
TRBV3-1	TRBJ1-1	CASRPRQGAEAFF
TRBV6-5	TRBJ1-5	CASSFLQNQPQHF
TRBV4-1	TRBJ2-2	CASSHQNEDSRKGELFF
TRBV5-6	TRBJ1-1	CASSPGGLTAFF
TRBV27	TRBJ2-6	CASSRVVSGANVLTF
TRBV9	TRBJ2-1	CASSVVGTGEGEQFF
TRBV30	TRBJ1-3	CAWSVVGNTIYF
TRBV20-1	TRBJ2-3	CSARPHFVDTQYF
TRBV7-9	TRBJ2-7	CAISDRGHEQYF
TRBV6-5	TRBJ2-3	CASSYGQGYTDTQYF
TRBV30	TRBJ2-2	CAWAPGQGNTGELFF
TRBV30	TRBJ1-1	CAWAGGTGATEAFF
TRBV15	TRBJ2-1	CATSRDWENEQFF
TRBV12-5	TRBJ1-5	CALGAGYSNQPQHF
TRBV7-9	TRBJ2-7	CASSNTGGRSSYEQYF
TRBV6-6	TRBJ1-2	CASSYSQLYGYTF
TRBV29-1	TRBJ2-7	CSGKTSGGAYEQYF
TRBV30	TRBJ2-3	CAWIVSTDTQYF
TRBV29-1	TRBJ1-2	CSVTGGWGDYGYTF
TRBV29-1	TRBJ1-1	CSVPTGANTEAFF
TRBV13	TRBJ1-1	CASSLYRRVNTEAFF
TRBV9	TRBJ1-2	CASSAAFDWGYTF
TRBV4-1	TRBJ1-5	CASSQRDGGGQPQHF
TRBV19	TRBJ1-5	CASCEAVSNQPQHF
TRBV29-1	TRBJ2-5	CSAPTGLGGATQYF
TRBV29-1	TRBJ2-1	CSVEGGPLGNEQFF
TRBV27	TRBJ1-6	CASSSGTDGSPLHF
TRBV2	TRBJ2-1	CASERAAGQAYNEQFF
TRBV29-1	TRBJ2-2	CSVEESTPTGELFF
TRBV12-3/TRBV12-4	TRBJ1-5	CASSGGAINQPQHF